This T cell receptor (beta chain) was captured in a study of Ad26.COV2.S vaccination and SARS-CoV-2 variants. The treatment denotes: approximately 18 received Ad26.COV2.S at low or high dose, single or two shots; about five received placebo; per-sample allocation not given. Sampling was performed 63 days after the first vaccine or placebo injection. V was pared by 0 bases and J by 1 base, with 8 bases between. Germline V gene lookup returns CDR1 SGHRS and CDR2 YFSETQ. The CDR3 spans 15 residues. Profiled with immunoSEQ multiplex PCR; TCRdb holds only in-frame clones, not every one. Among under 300,000 clones, 70% to 90% were seen once, and the ten largest hold 2.9%. This clone was recorded only once.

The source is a person between 18 and 59 years old who received the Ad26.COV2.S COVID-19 vaccine or a placebo. V gene TRBV5-1 combines with J gene TRBJ1-3, with a possible D match to TRBD1 (5 bases). The specimen was peripheral blood, collected in a trial of Ad26.COV2.S vaccine versus placebo. CDR3 sequence reads: CASSLVQGSGNTIYF. The CDR3 DNA is TGCGCCAGCAGCTTGGTTCAGGGTTCTGGAAACACCATATATTTT.